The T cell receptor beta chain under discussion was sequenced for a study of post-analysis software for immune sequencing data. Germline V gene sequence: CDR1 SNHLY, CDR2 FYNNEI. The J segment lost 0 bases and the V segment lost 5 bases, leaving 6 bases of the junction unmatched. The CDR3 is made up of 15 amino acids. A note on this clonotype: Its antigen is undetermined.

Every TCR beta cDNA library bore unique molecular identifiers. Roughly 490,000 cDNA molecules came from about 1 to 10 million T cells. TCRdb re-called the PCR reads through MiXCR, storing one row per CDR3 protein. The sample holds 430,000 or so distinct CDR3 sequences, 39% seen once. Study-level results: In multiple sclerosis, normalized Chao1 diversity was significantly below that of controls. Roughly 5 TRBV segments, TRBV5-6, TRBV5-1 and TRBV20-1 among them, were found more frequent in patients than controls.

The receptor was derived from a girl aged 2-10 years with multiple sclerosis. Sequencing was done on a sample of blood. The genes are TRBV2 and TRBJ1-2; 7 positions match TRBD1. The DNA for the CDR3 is TGTGCCAGCAGTCGTACAGGGGTCTCTAACTATGGCTACACCTTC. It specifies CASSRTGVSNYGYTF.